The 19 T cell receptor beta chains presented below share a single source sample, sequenced in a study of cytomegalovirus exposure and HLA in healthy donors. PCR used 60 Vbeta primers and 13 Jbeta primers. The table came from immunoSEQ multiplex PCR; TCRdb's copy has only in-frame clones and leaves some out. The repertoire has some 200,000 clones, roughly 80% of them found once; the top ten carry approximately 1.5%. Material for sequencing was PBMCs. The source of these receptors is a woman aged 18-29 years in good health and CMV-seronegative.

In its sample, this clone was seen a few times. The V call is TRBV30, the J call TRBJ1-1, with D possibly matching TRBD1 (6 bases). Deletions cut 2 bases from V and 8 bases from J, with 12 bases between. This CDR3 region has 12 residues. Per the germline V gene, CDR1 is GTSNPN and CDR2 is SVGIG (reference sequence). The chain's CDR3 is CAWSYSGTEAFF. The CDR3 DNA follows: TGTGCCTGGAGTTACTCCGGGACAGAAGCTTTCTTT.

J is TRBJ1-2 and V is TRBV25-1; 7 positions match TRBD1. Germline values: CDR1 MGHDK, CDR2 SYGVNS. V shed 8 bases and J 8 bases; nucleotides not matched to a gene: 14. The CDR3 totals 14 residues. CDR3 sequence reads: CASRNHRGGEGYTF. DNA for the CDR3: TGTGCCAGCCGGAATCACAGGGGCGGTGAGGGCTACACCTTC.

This clone was picked up a small number of times. The chain recombines TRBV6-1 with TRBJ2-2; possibly TRBD1 for D (7 bases). Trimming shortened V by 4 bases and J by 2 bases, and 14 bases separated the two germline ends. CDR1 is MNHNS and CDR2 is SASEGT in the germline V gene. The CDR3 length is 16 residues. The CDR3 coding sequence is TGTGCCAGCAGTGGGAGGGCAGGGGGTAACACCGGGGAGCTGTTTTTT. Encoded protein: CASSGRAGGNTGELFF.

This clone was counted once. The rearrangement joins TRBV19 to TRBJ2-1; 9 nucleotides agree with TRBD2. The CDR3 has 14 amino acids. Germline CDR1 and CDR2: LNHDA and SQIVND (reference sequence). V lost 5 bases to trimming and J lost 9 bases; unmatched junction nucleotides: 8. The CDR3 nucleotides read TGTGCCAGTAGTGGCGGGAGGGCCTTGGCTGAGCAGTTCTTC. It yields the protein CASSGGRALAEQFF. The full variable domain, its missing parts supplied by reference TRBV19 and TRBJ2-1, is DGGITQSPKYLFRKEGQNVTLSCEQNLNHDAMYWYRQDPGQGLRLIYYSQIVNDFQKGDIAEGYSVSREKKESFPLTVTSAQKNPTAFYLCASSGGRALAEQFFGPGTRLTVL.

The CDR3 nucleotides read TGTGCCAGCAGCTTGGTAGCAGTCAATGAGCAGTTCTTC. This sequence encodes CASSLVAVNEQFF. The V gene is TRBV7-2, the J gene TRBJ2-1; no reliable D call. This CDR3 has 13 residues. Deletions cut 3 bases from V and 6 bases from J, with 9 bases between. CDR1 SGHTA and CDR2 FQGNSA come from the germline V gene.

V usage is TRBV5-8 and J usage is TRBJ1-2; D gene uncertain. CDR3 length: 14 residues. Trimming shortened V by 1 base and J by 4 bases, and 11 bases separated the two germline ends. Germline CDR1 and CDR2: SGHTS and YDEGEE. In DNA form, the CDR3 reads TGTGCCAGCAGCTTGACGGGAGAGGGCTATGGCTACACCTTC. It encodes CASSLTGEGYGYTF.

V usage is TRBV15 and J usage is TRBJ1-1; no clear D. The CDR3 loop spans 15 amino acids. The V end lost 1 base, the J end lost 0 bases, and 9 bases lay between the germline ends. CDR1 LNHNV and CDR2 YYDKDF come from the germline V gene (reference sequence). CDR3: CATSRVFGMNTEAFF. CDR3 in DNA: TGTGCCACCAGCAGAGTCTTTGGCATGAACACTGAAGCTTTCTTT. The entire variable domain, with the rest obtained from reference TRBV15 and TRBJ1-1, is as follows: DAMVIQNPRYQVTQFGKPVTLSCSQTLNHNVMYWYQQKSSQAPKLLFHYYDKDFNNEADTPDNFQSRRPNTSFCFLDIRSPGLGDTAMYLCATSRVFGMNTEAFFGQGTRLTVV.

The CDR3 is CSVEIPLAGVPNEQFF. Written as DNA, the CDR3 is TGCAGCGTTGAGATTCCCCTAGCGGGAGTCCCCAATGAGCAGTTCTTC. The rearrangement joins TRBV29-1 to TRBJ2-1, with 10 bases fitting TRBD2. Unmatched junction bases numbered 11, after V lost 3 bases and J lost 6 bases. Per germline, CDR1 SQVTM and CDR2 ANQGSEA. This CDR3 is 16 amino acids long.

The V gene is TRBV4-3, the J gene TRBJ2-5; D uncertain. This CDR3 contains 11 residues. Trimming removed 1 base at V and 7 bases at J, with 4 bases between. CDR1 LGHNA and CDR2 YSLEER come from the germline V gene. Here the CDR3 reads CASSQAGTQYF. The CDR3 nucleotides read TGCGCCAGCAGCCAAGCCGGGACCCAGTACTTC.

As regards this clone: In the same sample, other DNA sequences code for this CDR3. The V gene is TRBV27, the J gene TRBJ1-5; D is unresolved. The germline V gene encodes CDR1 MNHEY and CDR2 SMNVEV (reference sequence). The CDR3 runs to 14 residues. Trimming left V 2 bases short and J 0 bases short, with 5 bases between. CDR3 DNA: TGTGCCAGCAGTTTACTCGGTAGCAATCAGCCCCAGCATTTT. Protein: CASSLLGSNQPQHF.

This chain connects TRBV10-2 to TRBJ2-2, with D perhaps TRBD2 (6 bases). Germline CDR1 reads WSHSY; CDR2 reads SAAADI. The CDR3 is 15 residues long. Trimming shortened V by 7 bases and J by 2 bases, and 14 bases separated the two germline ends. Written as DNA, the CDR3 is TGCGCCAGCAACGGGGGTAGAGAAAACACCGGGGAGCTGTTTTTT. Protein product: CASNGGRENTGELFF.

This clone was counted only a few times. This chain connects TRBV7-9 to TRBJ1-6, with 8 positions matching TRBD1. With V trimmed by 5 bases and J by 7 bases, 7 bases remained unmatched. CDR1 and CDR2 from the germline V gene are SEHNR and FQNEAQ (reference sequence). The CDR3 sequence is 15 residues long. CDR3 sequence (DNA): TGTGCCAGCAGCAACCGACAGGGGAACAATTCACCCCTCCACTTT. Protein: CASSNRQGNNSPLHF.

V gene TRBV20-1 combines with J gene TRBJ1-1; D call uncertain. CDR1 and CDR2 (germline): DFQATT, SNEGSKA (reference sequence). This CDR3 is 11 amino acids long. The germline V and J ends were trimmed by 7 bases and 1 base, with 7 bases remaining between them. The CDR3 reads CSVWPNTEAFF. The CDR3 coding sequence is TGCAGTGTGTGGCCGAACACTGAAGCTTTCTTT.

The chain uses TRBV25-1 and TRBJ1-1; 9 nucleotides match TRBD1. Germline V gene lookup returns CDR1 MGHDK and CDR2 SYGVNS. J was trimmed by 1 base and V by 1 base; bases with no gene match: 7. This CDR3 region has 17 residues. Here the CDR3 reads CASSEWNRGLGNTEAFF. The CDR3 DNA follows: TGTGCCAGCAGTGAATGGAACAGGGGGCTTGGGAACACTGAAGCTTTCTTT.

CDR3 sequence reads: CASSVAGNSGNTIYF. CDR3 nucleotide sequence: TGTGCCAGCAGCGTGGCAGGGAACTCTGGAAACACCATATATTTT. The chain links TRBV9 to TRBJ1-3; possibly TRBD1 for D (5 bases). The germline V gene encodes CDR1 SGDLS and CDR2 YYNGEE. CDR3 size: 15 residues. Deletions cut 2 bases from V and 0 bases from J, with 9 bases between.

The chain links TRBV10-2 to TRBJ2-3, with 7 bases fitting TRBD2. Per germline, CDR1 WSHSY and CDR2 SAAADI. The CDR3 sequence is 16 residues long. Trimming took 6 bases from V and 2 from J; bases not matched to a gene: 11. The CDR3 nucleotides are TGCGCCAGCAGGCCTAGCGGATCGAGCCACACAGATACGCAGTATTTT. It encodes CASRPSGSSHTDTQYF.

The genes are TRBV6-5 and TRBJ1-1; 8 bases line up with TRBD1. Germline CDR1 and CDR2: MNHEY and SVGAGI. V was pared by 4 bases and J by 5 bases, with 9 bases of the junction left unmatched. The CDR3 totals 15 residues. CDR3 sequence reads: CASSSPGGGRTEAFF. The CDR3 DNA is TGTGCCAGCAGTTCTCCAGGGGGCGGCCGGACTGAAGCTTTCTTT.

The chain uses TRBV18 and TRBJ2-3; a possible D gene is TRBD2 (6 bases). The length of the CDR3 is 14 residues. Germline CDR1 KGHSH, CDR2 LQKENI. V lost 2 bases to trimming and J lost 4 bases, with 10 bases between them. The DNA for the CDR3 is TGTGCCAGCTCACCAGGGTTAGCGGCAGATACGCAGTATTTT. Translation: CASSPGLAADTQYF.

This clone was counted a single time. V is TRBV11-2 and J is TRBJ2-1; 13 nucleotides align to TRBD2. V was pared by 3 bases and J by 0 bases, with 8 bases of the junction left unmatched. The CDR3 consists of 19 residues. Germline lookup yields CDR1 SGHAT and CDR2 FQNNGV. CDR3 bases: TGTGCCAGCAGCTTTACTAGCGGGAGGGTCGGGCTCTCCTACAATGAGCAGTTCTTC. The encoded protein is CASSFTSGRVGLSYNEQFF.